Listed here are 22 T cell receptor beta chains from one sample, sequenced in a study of PD-L1 blockade in urothelial cancer. The protocol was immunoSEQ multiplex PCR, while the TCRdb copy is restricted to in-frame clones and leaves out a portion. The table shows 50,000 to 65,000 clones, with over 75% occurring only once. The sequences come from PBMCs, collected around atezolizumab (anti-PD-L1) treatment. The receptors were gathered from a man aged 35-49 years with urothelial cancer.

The V call is TRBV2, the J call TRBJ2-1; possibly TRBD2 for D (5 bases). This CDR3 is built from 11 residues. V lost 6 bases, J lost 9 bases, and 9 bases lay in between. Germline V gene sequence: CDR1 SNHLY, CDR2 FYNNEI. CDR3 in amino acids: CASRGRGEQFF. The CDR3 nucleotides are TGTGCCAGCAGGGGTCGGGGTGAGCAGTTCTTC. Supplemented by reference TRBV2 and TRBJ2-1, the full variable domain reads EPEVTQTPSHQVTQMGQEVILRCVPISNHLYFYWYRQILGQKVEFLVSFYNNEISEKSEIFDDQFSVERPDGSNFTLKIRSTKLEDSAMYFCASRGRGEQFFGPGTRLTVL.

This chain's CDR3 is CASSPRGGQDYEQYF. CDR3 coding DNA: TGTGCCAGCTCACCCAGGGGGGGACAGGACTACGAGCAGTACTTC. The chain is built from TRBV18 and TRBJ2-7; a weak D match, TRBD1 (8 bases). Germline V gene data show CDR1 as KGHSH and CDR2 as LQKENI. Trimming took 3 bases from V and 3 from J, leaving 15 bases between them. The CDR3 consists of 15 residues.

The chain is built from TRBV27 and TRBJ2-7; TRBD2 might be the D (6 bases). Trimming left V 3 bases short and J 0 bases short, with 15 bases between. CDR1 and CDR2 from the germline V gene are MNHEY and SMNVEV (reference sequence). The CDR3 extends over 16 amino acids. CDR3 in DNA: TGTGCCAGCAGTTTTGGGGGGATGACTCACTCCTACGAGCAGTACTTC. Its translation: CASSFGGMTHSYEQYF.

This clone was counted a few times. V is TRBV6-5 and J is TRBJ2-1, with 10 positions matching TRBD2. The CDR3 is 15 amino acids. With V trimmed by 7 bases and J by 7 bases, 10 bases remained unmatched. CDR1 and CDR2 from the germline V gene are MNHEY and SVGAGI. The CDR3 DNA follows: TGTGCCAGCAAACCACGGACTAGCGGTGTAAATGAGCAGTTCTTC. Its protein product is CASKPRTSGVNEQFF.

The rearrangement uses TRBV12-5 and TRBJ2-5; possible D gene TRBD2, 6 bases. This CDR3 region has 15 residues. V lost 6 bases, J lost 7 bases, and 21 bases lay in between. The germline CDR1 and CDR2 sequences are LGHNT and FRNRAP. The CDR3, as DNA: TGTGCTAGTGGCTCGGCTAGACCCCGACTAGGGACCCAGTACTTC. Translation: CASGSARPRLGTQYF.

The chain uses TRBV4-2 and TRBJ2-1, with D tentatively TRBD1 (5 bases). V was cut by 0 bases and J by 12 bases, with 12 bases left in between. The germline CDR1 and CDR2 sequences are LGHNA and YNFKEQ. The length of the CDR3 is 13 residues. For the CDR3, the DNA is TGTGCCAGCAGCCAAGAATCGCAGGGCCGGCAGTTCTTC. Translated, it gives CASSQESQGRQFF.

V is TRBV4-1 and J is TRBJ2-1; TRBD2 aligns across 8 bases. With V trimmed by 1 base and J by 8 bases, 7 bases remained unmatched. The CDR3 is 15 amino acids. Germline assignment: CDR1 MGHRA and CDR2 YSYEKL. The CDR3 here is CASSQVSTGRDEQFF. The CDR3 coding sequence is TGCGCCAGCAGCCAAGTGAGTACCGGGAGGGATGAGCAGTTCTTC.

This chain connects TRBV4-1 to TRBJ2-2; TRBD2 aligns across 8 bases. J was trimmed by 0 bases and V by 4 bases; bases with no gene match: 10. The CDR3 length is 18 residues. CDR1 is MGHRA and CDR2 is YSYEKL in the germline V gene. CDR3 DNA sequence: TGCGCCAGCAGCCCAAAGACTAGCGCGGCCTCGAACACCGGGGAGCTGTTTTTT. Its protein product is CASSPKTSAASNTGELFF.

V gene TRBV6-5 combines with J gene TRBJ1-3; 8 nucleotides agree with TRBD1. Germline V CDR1 and CDR2: MNHEY, SVGAGI. This CDR3 has 15 amino acids. J lost 7 bases, V lost 0 bases, and 5 bases had no gene match. The CDR3 nucleotides read TGTGCCAGCAGTTACTCCAGGGGGCTGTCCAACACCATATATTTT. Encoded protein: CASSYSRGLSNTIYF.

The gene calls are TRBV29-1 and TRBJ2-2; 8 bases match TRBD2. V was clipped by 7 bases and J by 6 bases; unmatched bases: 10. CDR3 length equals 14 residues. Looked up from germline, CDR1 is SQVTM and CDR2 is ANQGSEA. The CDR3, as DNA: TGCAGCGGTGCGGGGGGATCACGGGCCGGGGAGCTGTTTTTT. Amino acids: CSGAGGSRAGELFF.

The chain uses TRBV12-5 and TRBJ2-7; 8 nucleotides agree with TRBD2. This CDR3 spans 15 amino acids. Germline assignment: CDR1 LGHNT and CDR2 FRNRAP. Trimming cost V 6 bases and J 3 bases; bases outside gene matches: 10. DNA of the CDR3: TGTGCTAGTGGCCGGCCAGCGGGAGATTTCTACGAGCAGTACTTC. Translating gives CASGRPAGDFYEQYF.

This clone was detected once. This sequence joins TRBV10-3 and TRBJ2-5, with D possibly TRBD2 on 7 matching bases. Germline values: CDR1 ENHRY, CDR2 SYGVKD. The CDR3 is 14 amino acids. The V end lost 4 bases, the J end lost 5 bases, and 14 bases lay between the germline ends. The CDR3 DNA reads TGTGCCATCAGTGGGGGGGGGCGCGGGGAGACCCAGTACTTC. As protein: CAISGGGRGETQYF.

The rearrangement uses TRBV28 and TRBJ2-2; weak D call: TRBD1 (7 bases). Trimming removed 6 bases from V and 5 bases from J, with 19 bases in between. Germline values: CDR1 MDHEN, CDR2 SYDVKM. This CDR3 contains 16 residues. This CDR3 reads CASRYLRRGQTGELFF. DNA of the CDR3: TGTGCCAGCAGATACTTAAGGCGGGGACAGACCGGGGAGCTGTTTTTT.

The table lists this clone with a count of one. The chain uses TRBV7-2 and TRBJ2-3; D is possibly TRBD1 (5 bases). The V end was cut by 8 bases, the J end by 0 bases, with 15 bases between. CDR3 length: 15 residues. Germline-derived CDR1 and CDR2 are SGHTA and FQGNSA. CDR3 DNA: TGTGCCAGCTCACCACCAGGGCATAGCACAGATACGCAGTATTTT. It yields the protein CASSPPGHSTDTQYF. Complete variable domain (other parts from reference TRBV7-2 and TRBJ2-3): GAGVSQSPSNKVTEKGKDVELRCDPISGHTALYWYRQSLGQGLEFLIYFQGNSAPDKSGLPSDRFSAERTGGSVSTLTIQRTQQEDSAVYLCASSPPGHSTDTQYFGPGTRLTVL.

This clone has just one count. The chain uses TRBV27 and TRBJ2-7, with 11 bases identical to TRBD1. The CDR3 extends over 16 amino acids. Looked up from germline, CDR1 is MNHEY and CDR2 is SMNVEV (reference sequence). J lost 5 bases, V lost 6 bases, and 12 bases had no gene match. CDR3 region: CASSTLGDRGAHEQYF. DNA for the CDR3: TGTGCCAGCAGCACCTTAGGGGACAGGGGGGCTCACGAGCAGTACTTC.

Judged by abundance, this clone is medium-sized. The rearrangement links TRBV9 to TRBJ1-2; D is undetermined. V lost 0 bases, J lost 4 bases, and 10 bases lay in between. The CDR3 has 14 residues. The V gene's germline CDR1 is SGDLS and CDR2 YYNGEE. The CDR3 sequence is CASSVGEGPYGYTF. The DNA for the CDR3 is TGTGCCAGCAGCGTAGGGGAGGGCCCCTATGGCTACACCTTC.

V gene TRBV28 combines with J gene TRBJ1-1; no clear D. The germline CDR1 and CDR2 sequences are MDHEN and SYDVKM. The CDR3 consists of 11 residues. V gave up 11 bases and J gave up 6 bases, with 13 bases separating them. The CDR3, as DNA: TGTGCCTCTCGGGGATTCTCTGAAGCTTTCTTT. It codes for CASRGFSEAFF. The full variable domain, with the rest looked up from reference TRBV28 and TRBJ1-1, is DVKVTQSSRYLVKRTGEKVFLECVQDMDHENMFWYRQDPGLGLRLIYFSYDVKMKEKGDIPEGYSVSREKKERFSLILESASTNQTSMYLCASRGFSEAFFGQGTRLTVV.

V and J are TRBV19 and TRBJ2-5; the D is unclear. CDR1 and CDR2 (germline): LNHDA, SQIVND (reference sequence). There are 11 residues in the CDR3. V gave up 5 bases and J gave up 5 bases, with 6 bases separating them. The CDR3 DNA reads as TGTGCCAGTAGTGTACGGGAGACCCAGTACTTC. It yields the protein CASSVRETQYF.

Written as DNA, the CDR3 is TGTGCCAGCAGCTTCGGGACTAGCGGGAGAAGTAATACGCAGTATTTT. It codes for CASSFGTSGRSNTQYF. V is TRBV11-2 and J is TRBJ2-3; 14 bases map to TRBD2. Germline CDR1 and CDR2: SGHAT and FQNNGV. The CDR3 is 16 amino acids. Unmatched junction bases numbered 6, after V lost 3 bases and J lost 7 bases.

The rearrangement uses TRBV7-3 and TRBJ2-3; possible D gene TRBD2, 5 bases. The CDR3 is 14 amino acids. In germline, CDR1 is SGHTA, CDR2 FQGTGA. Trimming took 8 bases from V and 2 from J, leaving 14 bases between them. The CDR3 is CASSSGVNTDTQYF. Here the CDR3 DNA reads TGTGCCAGCTCCTCCGGGGTAAACACAGATACGCAGTATTTT.

The CDR3 is CASRQGQLGRDNEQFF. In DNA, the CDR3 is TGTGCCAGCAGACAGGGACAACTGGGGCGAGACAATGAGCAGTTCTTC. The genes are TRBV2 and TRBJ2-1, with D maybe TRBD1 (6 bases). Germline lookup yields CDR1 SNHLY and CDR2 FYNNEI. The ends were cut back, 6 bases at V and 5 bases at J, with 20 bases in the middle. This CDR3 has 16 residues.

The gene calls are TRBV2 and TRBJ2-1, with D tentatively TRBD2 (6 bases). The V and J ends lost 9 bases and 6 bases respectively, with 12 bases between them. The CDR3 runs to 12 residues. Germline CDR1 and CDR2: SNHLY and FYNNEI. As DNA, the CDR3 is TGTGCCAGGGGGCGGGACCCCAATGAGCAGTTCTTC. This codes for CARGRDPNEQFF.